This T cell receptor (beta chain) was sequenced for a study of CD8+ T cells in alopecia areata. Extraction and reverse transcription of RNA yielded cDNA as the sequencing template. The method was immunoSEQ multiplex PCR; TCRdb's version includes in-frame clones alone and lacks a portion of them. In the table there are some 220,000 clones, about 57% of which are singletons. The sample holds a few counts of this clone. Distinct nucleotide sequences in the sample also encode this CDR3. Specified treatment: oral pan-JAK inhibitor, 5-10 mg twice daily. The CDR3 length is 10 residues. The V end was cut by 4 bases, the J end by 6 bases, with 6 bases between. CDR1 SQVTM and CDR2 ANQGSEA come from the germline V gene.

The TCR originated in a human donor with alopecia areata. This specimen was CD4+ T cells sorted from blood, taken at week 4, from a patient treated with tofacitinib. The J gene is TRBJ1-2, the V gene TRBV29-1; no clear D gene. This CDR3 is CSVVGDGYTF. CDR3 nucleotides: TGCAGCGTTGTTGGGGATGGCTACACCTTC.